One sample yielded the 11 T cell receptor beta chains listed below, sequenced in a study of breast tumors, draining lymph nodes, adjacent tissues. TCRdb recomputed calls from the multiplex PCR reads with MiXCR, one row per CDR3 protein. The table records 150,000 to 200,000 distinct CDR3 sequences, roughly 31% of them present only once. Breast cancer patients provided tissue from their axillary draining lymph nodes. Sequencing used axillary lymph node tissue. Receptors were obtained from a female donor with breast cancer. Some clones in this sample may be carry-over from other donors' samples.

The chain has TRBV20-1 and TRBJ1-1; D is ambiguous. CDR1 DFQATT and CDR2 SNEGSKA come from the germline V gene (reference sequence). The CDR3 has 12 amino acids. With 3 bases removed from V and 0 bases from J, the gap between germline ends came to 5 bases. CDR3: CSARQLNTEAFF. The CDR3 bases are TGCAGTGCTAGGCAGTTGAACACTGAAGCTTTCTTT.

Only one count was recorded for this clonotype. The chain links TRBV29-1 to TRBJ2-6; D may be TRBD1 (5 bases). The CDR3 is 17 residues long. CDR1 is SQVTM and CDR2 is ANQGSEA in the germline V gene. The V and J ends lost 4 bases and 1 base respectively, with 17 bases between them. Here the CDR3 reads CSVVYYLGASGANVLTF. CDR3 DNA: TGCAGCGTTGTTTACTACTTAGGGGCTTCTGGGGCCAACGTCCTGACTTTC.

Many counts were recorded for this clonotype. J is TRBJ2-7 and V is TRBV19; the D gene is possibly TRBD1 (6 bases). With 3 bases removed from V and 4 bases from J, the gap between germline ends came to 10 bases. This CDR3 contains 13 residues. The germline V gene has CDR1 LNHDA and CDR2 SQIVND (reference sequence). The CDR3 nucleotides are TGTGCCAGTAGTATCGCCAGGGGATACGAGCAGTACTTC. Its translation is CASSIARGYEQYF.

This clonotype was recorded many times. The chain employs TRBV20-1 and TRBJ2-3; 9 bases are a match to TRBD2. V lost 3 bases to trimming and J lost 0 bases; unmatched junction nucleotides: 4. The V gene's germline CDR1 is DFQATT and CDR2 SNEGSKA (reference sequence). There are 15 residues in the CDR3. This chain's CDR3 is CSASGTSRSTDTQYF. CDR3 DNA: TGCAGTGCTAGTGGGACTAGCAGAAGCACAGATACGCAGTATTTT.

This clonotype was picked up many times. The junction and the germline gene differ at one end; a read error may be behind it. This CDR3 is CASSLSESGLRF. CDR3 DNA sequence: TGTGCCAGCAGCTTATCTGAGTCCGGGCTAAGGTTT. This chain connects TRBV7-9 to TRBJ2-3, with D unresolved. The CDR3 is 12 residues long. Germline lookup yields CDR1 SEHNR and CDR2 FQNEAQ (reference sequence).

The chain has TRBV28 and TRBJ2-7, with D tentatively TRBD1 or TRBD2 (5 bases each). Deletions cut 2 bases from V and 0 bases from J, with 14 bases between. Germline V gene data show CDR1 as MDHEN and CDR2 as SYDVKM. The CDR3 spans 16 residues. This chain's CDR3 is CASSLGGNVFSYEQYF. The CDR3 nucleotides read TGTGCCAGCAGTTTAGGGGGAAACGTCTTCTCCTACGAGCAGTACTTC.

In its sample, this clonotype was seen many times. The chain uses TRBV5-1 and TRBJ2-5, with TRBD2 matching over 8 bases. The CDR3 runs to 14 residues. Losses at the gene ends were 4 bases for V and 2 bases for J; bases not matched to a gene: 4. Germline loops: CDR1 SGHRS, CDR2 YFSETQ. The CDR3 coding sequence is TGCGCCAGCAGCCAACAGCGGGAGCAAGAGACCCAGTACTTC. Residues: CASSQQREQETQYF.

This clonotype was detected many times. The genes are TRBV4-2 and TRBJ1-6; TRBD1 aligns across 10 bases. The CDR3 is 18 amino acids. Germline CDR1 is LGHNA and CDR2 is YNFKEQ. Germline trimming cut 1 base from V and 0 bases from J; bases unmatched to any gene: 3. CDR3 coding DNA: TGTGCCAGCAGCCAAGGACAGGGGGCCCTCTCCTATAATTCACCCCTCCACTTT. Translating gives CASSQGQGALSYNSPLHF.

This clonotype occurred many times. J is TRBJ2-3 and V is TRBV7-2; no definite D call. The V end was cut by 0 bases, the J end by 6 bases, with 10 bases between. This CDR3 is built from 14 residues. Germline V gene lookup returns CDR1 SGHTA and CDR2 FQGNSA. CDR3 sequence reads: CASSLALMGDTQYF. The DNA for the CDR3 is TGTGCCAGCAGCTTAGCTTTGATGGGCGATACGCAGTATTTT.

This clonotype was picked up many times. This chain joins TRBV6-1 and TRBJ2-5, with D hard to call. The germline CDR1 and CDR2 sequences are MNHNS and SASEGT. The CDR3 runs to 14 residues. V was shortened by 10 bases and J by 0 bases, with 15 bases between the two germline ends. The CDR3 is CATRLNLYQETQYF. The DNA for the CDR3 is TGTGCCACCCGACTGAACTTGTACCAAGAGACCCAGTACTTC.

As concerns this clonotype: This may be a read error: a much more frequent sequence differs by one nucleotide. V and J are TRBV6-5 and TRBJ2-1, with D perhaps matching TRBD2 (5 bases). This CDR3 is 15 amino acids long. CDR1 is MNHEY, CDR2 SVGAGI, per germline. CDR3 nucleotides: TGTGTCAGCAGTTATCGGTTTGCAGGAGGTAATGAGCAGTTCTTC. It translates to CVSSYRFAGGNEQFF.